This T cell receptor (beta chain) was sequenced during a study of technical replicates of blood from a few donors. The CDR3 has 15 residues. In germline, CDR1 is MDHEN, CDR2 SYDVKM. The germline V and J ends were trimmed by 6 bases and 2 bases, with 16 bases remaining between them. Assay used: immunoSEQ multiplex PCR; TCRdb lists only in-frame clones, some missing. The table shows approximately 79,000 clones, with 85% to 95% occurring only once. The origin of this receptor is a human donor in good health. Input material: T cells isolated from PBMCs. The chain has TRBV28 and TRBJ2-5; TRBD2 is a possible D gene (5 bases). The CDR3 reads CASRLLGVRQETQYF. DNA for the CDR3: TGTGCCAGCAGGTTACTAGGCGTGAGGCAAGAGACCCAGTACTTC.